By sample share, the clone carrying this T cell receptor beta chain is medium-sized. What it recognizes is unknown. The data stem from a study of PD-L1 blockade in urothelial cancer. Amplification of housekeeping genes quantified FFPE tumor DNA. Profiled with immunoSEQ multiplex PCR; TCRdb holds only in-frame clones, not every one. Among around 1,800 clones listed, approximately 34% were seen once. Patients were diagnosed with urothelial carcinoma, either locally advanced or metastatic. Overall study results and limits: Investigators took one FFPE tumor sample per patient, not right before treatment. Durable-benefit patients harbored more tumor-infiltrating T lymphocytes.

Germline loops: CDR1 SGHNT, CDR2 YENEEA. The CDR3 extends over 14 amino acids. Trimming removed 5 bases at V and 2 bases at J, with 10 bases between. The material sequenced was tumor tissue, taken before atezolizumab (anti-PD-L1) treatment. The origin of this receptor is a man aged 50-60 years with urothelial cancer. The J gene is TRBJ2-1, the V gene TRBV11-3; D might be TRBD1 or TRBD2, each matching 5 bases. The CDR3 sequence is CASSLGRTYNEQFF. The CDR3 coding sequence is TGTGCCAGCAGCCTGGGACGGACCTACAATGAGCAGTTCTTC.